The clone carrying this T cell receptor beta chain was recorded once. The table came from immunoSEQ multiplex PCR; TCRdb's copy has only in-frame clones and leaves some out. The sample shows around 61,000 clones, approximately 90% of them seen only once. These data are taken from a study of T cell changes during pregnancy in multiple sclerosis. Germline V gene sequence: CDR1 SEHNR, CDR2 FQNEAQ (reference sequence). The CDR3 is 14 amino acids. V was pared by 5 bases and J by 4 bases, with 12 bases between. This TCR came from a female donor in good health, enrolled as a control in a pregnancy study. Sequences were derived from peripheral blood, sampled in the third trimester of pregnancy. The gene calls are TRBV7-9 and TRBJ1-3; D possibly corresponds to TRBD1 (6 bases). DNA of the CDR3: TGTGCCAGCAGCAAAACAGGGTCCGGAAACACCATATATTTT. It yields the protein CASSKTGSGNTIYF.